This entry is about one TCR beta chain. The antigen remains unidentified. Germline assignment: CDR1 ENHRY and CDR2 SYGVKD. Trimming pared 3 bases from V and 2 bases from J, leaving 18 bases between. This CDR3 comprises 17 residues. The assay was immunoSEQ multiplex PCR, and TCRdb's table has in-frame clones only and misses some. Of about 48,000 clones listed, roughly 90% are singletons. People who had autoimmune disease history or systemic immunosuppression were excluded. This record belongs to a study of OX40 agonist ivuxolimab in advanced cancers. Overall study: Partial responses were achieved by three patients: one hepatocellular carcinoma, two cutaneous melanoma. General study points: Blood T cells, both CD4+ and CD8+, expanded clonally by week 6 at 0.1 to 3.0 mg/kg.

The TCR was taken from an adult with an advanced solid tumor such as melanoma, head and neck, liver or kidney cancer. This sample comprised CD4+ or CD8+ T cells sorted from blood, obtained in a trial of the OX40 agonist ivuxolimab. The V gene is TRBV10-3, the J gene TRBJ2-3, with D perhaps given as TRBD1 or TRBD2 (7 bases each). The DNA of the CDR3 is TGTGCCATCAGTGAACCCCATCAGGGGGGGCTCACAGATACGCAGTATTTT. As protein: CAISEPHQGGLTDTQYF.